This entry is about one TCR beta chain. The antigen remains undetermined. The data belong to a study of CD4 T cells in relation to SARS-CoV-2 and coronaviruses. Study-wide background: PBMCs were cultured with antigen for around nine days before TCR beta sequencing.

CD4+ T cells from unexposed donors were obtained before the COVID-19 pandemic (2011-2018). CD4+ T cells were isolated from the cells after more than nine days of culture. Cultures held two million PBMCs per well with roughly 10 IU/ml IL-2. On days 3 and 7, cultures got half fresh IL-2 medium. This table comes from immunoSEQ multiplex PCR, and its TCRdb copy is limited to in-frame clones, with some not included. The sample holds about 29,000 clones, 60% to 85% seen once. Sequenced material: CD4+ T cells from PBMCs, cultured in vitro. The clonotype was recovered from a human donor in good health.

The CDR3 region is CASSLDSASTDTQYF. CDR3 bases: TGCGCCAGCAGCTTGGACTCAGCTAGCACAGATACGCAGTATTTT. The chain links TRBV5-1 to TRBJ2-3; D gene unclear. From germline, CDR1 is SGHRS and CDR2 YFSETQ. V lost 0 bases, J lost 0 bases, and 8 bases lay in between. The CDR3 sequence is 15 residues long.